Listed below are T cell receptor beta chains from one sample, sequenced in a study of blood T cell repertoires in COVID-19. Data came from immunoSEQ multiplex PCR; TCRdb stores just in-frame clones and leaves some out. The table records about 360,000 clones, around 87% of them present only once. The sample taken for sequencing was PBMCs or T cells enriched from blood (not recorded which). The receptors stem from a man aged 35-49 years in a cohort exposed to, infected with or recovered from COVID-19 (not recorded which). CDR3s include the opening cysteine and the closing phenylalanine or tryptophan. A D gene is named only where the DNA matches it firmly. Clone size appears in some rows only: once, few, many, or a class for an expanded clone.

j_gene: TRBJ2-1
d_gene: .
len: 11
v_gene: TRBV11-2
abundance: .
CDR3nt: TGTGCCAGCAGTCCAGACAATGAGCAGTTCTTC
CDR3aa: CASSPDNEQFF

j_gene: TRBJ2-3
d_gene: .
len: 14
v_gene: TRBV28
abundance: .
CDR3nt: TGTGCCAGCAAAAACGGCGGCAGCGCAGATACGCAGTATTTT
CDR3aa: CASKNGGSADTQYF

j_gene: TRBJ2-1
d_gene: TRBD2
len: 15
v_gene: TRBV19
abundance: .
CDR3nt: TGTGCCAGTACTACTCGGGGGACTAGTGGCAATGAGCAGTTCTTC
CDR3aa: CASTTRGTSGNEQFF

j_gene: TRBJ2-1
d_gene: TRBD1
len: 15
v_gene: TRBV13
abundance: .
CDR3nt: TGTGCCAGCAGCTTAGGCGACAGGGAATTCAATGAGCAGTTCTTC
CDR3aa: CASSLGDREFNEQFF

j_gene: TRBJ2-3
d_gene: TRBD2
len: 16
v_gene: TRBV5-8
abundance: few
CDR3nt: TGTGCCAGCAGCTTGGGTCGCGGGAGGGTTGCAGATACGCAGTATTTT
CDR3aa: CASSLGRGRVADTQYF

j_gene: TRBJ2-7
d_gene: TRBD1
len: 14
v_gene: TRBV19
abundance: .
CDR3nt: TGTGCCAGTAGTAACCGGGACAGGGGCCACGAGCAGTACTTC
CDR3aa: CASSNRDRGHEQYF

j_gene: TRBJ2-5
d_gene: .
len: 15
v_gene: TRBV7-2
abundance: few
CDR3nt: TGTGCCAGCAGCTTAGAAGCGCGGCGACAAGAGACCCAGTACTTC
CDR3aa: CASSLEARRQETQYF

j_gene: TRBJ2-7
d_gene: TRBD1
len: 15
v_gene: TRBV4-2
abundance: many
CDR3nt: TGTGCCAGCTCCGGGCCCGGACAGGGGTCCTACGAGCAGTACTTC
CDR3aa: CASSGPGQGSYEQYF

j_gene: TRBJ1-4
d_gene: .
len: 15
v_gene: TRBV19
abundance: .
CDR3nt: TGTGCCAGTAGTATGGGAGGGGTAGCGGCTGAAAAACTGTTTTTT
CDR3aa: CASSMGGVAAEKLFF

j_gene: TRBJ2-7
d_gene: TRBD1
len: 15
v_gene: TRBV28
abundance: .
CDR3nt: TGTGCCAGCAGTTTATTGGGACAGGGGTCCGGCGAGCAGTACTTC
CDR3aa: CASSLLGQGSGEQYF

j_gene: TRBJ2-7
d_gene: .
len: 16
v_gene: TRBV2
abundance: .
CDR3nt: TGTGCCAGCAGCCGCGGATTAGCGCGTAGCTCCTACGAGCAGTACTTC
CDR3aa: CASSRGLARSSYEQYF

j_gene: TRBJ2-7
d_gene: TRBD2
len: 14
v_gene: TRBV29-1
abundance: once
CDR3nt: TGCAGCGTTGGATACACTAGCGGGAGTGGGGAGCAGTACTTC
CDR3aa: CSVGYTSGSGEQYF

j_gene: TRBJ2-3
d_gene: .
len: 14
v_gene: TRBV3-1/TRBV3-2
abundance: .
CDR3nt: TGTGCCAGCAGCCCTCGGGTCGTCACAGATACGCAGTATTTT
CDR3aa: CASSPRVVTDTQYF

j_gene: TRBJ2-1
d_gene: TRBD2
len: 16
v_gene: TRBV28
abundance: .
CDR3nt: TGTGCCAGCAGCACCGCGGGACTAGCGGGAGTGAATGAGCAGTTCTTC
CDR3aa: CASSTAGLAGVNEQFF

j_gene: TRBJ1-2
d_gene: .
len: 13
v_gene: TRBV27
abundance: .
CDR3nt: TGTGCCAGCAGTTTGACAGGAACGGGTGGCTACACCTTC
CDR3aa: CASSLTGTGGYTF

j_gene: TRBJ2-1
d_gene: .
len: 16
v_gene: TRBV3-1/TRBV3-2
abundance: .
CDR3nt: TGTGCCAGCAGCCAAGGCCCGGGAGCGACCTACAATGAGCAGTTCTTC
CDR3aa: CASSQGPGATYNEQFF

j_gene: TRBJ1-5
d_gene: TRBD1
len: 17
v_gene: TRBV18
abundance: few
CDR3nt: TGTGCCAGCTCACCTCAAATGGGACAGGGCGGCGATCAGCCCCAGCATTTT
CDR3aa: CASSPQMGQGGDQPQHF

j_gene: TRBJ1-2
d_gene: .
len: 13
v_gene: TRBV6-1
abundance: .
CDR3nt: TGTGCCAGCAGTGAAGTCGGGGGGGATGGCTACACCTTC
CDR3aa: CASSEVGGDGYTF

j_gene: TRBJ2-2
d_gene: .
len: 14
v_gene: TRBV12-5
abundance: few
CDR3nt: TGTGCTAGTGGTCGGTACCCCAACACCGGGGAGCTGTTTTTT
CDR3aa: CASGRYPNTGELFF

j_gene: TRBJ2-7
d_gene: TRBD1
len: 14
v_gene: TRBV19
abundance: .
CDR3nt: TGTGCCAGTAGTACGCAGACAGGGGTCTACGAGCAGTACTTC
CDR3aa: CASSTQTGVYEQYF

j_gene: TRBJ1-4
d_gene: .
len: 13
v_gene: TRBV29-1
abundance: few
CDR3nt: TGCAGCGTTGGTTACAGAACTAATGAAAAACTGTTTTTT
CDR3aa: CSVGYRTNEKLFF

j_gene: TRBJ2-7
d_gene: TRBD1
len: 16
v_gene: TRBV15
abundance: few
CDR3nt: TGTGCCACCAGCAGAGGATCCGGGACAGGGGTCTACGAGCAGTACTTC
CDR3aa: CATSRGSGTGVYEQYF

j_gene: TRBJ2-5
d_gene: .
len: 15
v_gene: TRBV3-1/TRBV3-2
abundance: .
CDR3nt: TGTGCCAGCAGCCAAGATCACCAGGCGGGAGAGACCCAGTACTTC
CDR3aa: CASSQDHQAGETQYF

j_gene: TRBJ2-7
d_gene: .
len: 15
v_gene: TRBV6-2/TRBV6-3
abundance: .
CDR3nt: TGTGCCAGCAGTTACTCGACAGTGAGCTCCTACGAGCAGTACTTC
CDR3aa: CASSYSTVSSYEQYF

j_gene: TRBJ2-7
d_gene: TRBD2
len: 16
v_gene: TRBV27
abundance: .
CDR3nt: TGTGCCAGCAGTTACACTAGCGGGAGGACCTCCTACGAGCAGTACTTC
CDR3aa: CASSYTSGRTSYEQYF

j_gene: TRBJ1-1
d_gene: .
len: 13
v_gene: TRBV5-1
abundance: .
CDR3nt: TGCGCCAGCAGCTTTAACAGGAACACTGAAGCTTTCTTT
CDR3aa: CASSFNRNTEAFF

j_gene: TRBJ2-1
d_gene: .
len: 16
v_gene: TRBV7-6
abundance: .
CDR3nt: TGTGCCAGCAGCGTACCTAGACAGACCTCCTACAATGAGCAGTTCTTC
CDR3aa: CASSVPRQTSYNEQFF

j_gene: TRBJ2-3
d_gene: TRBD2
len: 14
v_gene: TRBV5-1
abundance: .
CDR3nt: TGCGCCAGCAGCTTAGGACTAGCGGGAGATGCGCAGTATTTT
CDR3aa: CASSLGLAGDAQYF

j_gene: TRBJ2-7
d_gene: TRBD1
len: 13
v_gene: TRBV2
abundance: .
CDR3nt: TGTGCCACCACACCGGGACAGGGCTACGAGCAGTACTTC
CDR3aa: CATTPGQGYEQYF

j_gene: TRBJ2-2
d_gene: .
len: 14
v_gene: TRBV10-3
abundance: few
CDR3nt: TGTGCCACAACCGGGACATCGAACACCGGGGAGCTGTTTTTT
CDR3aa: CATTGTSNTGELFF

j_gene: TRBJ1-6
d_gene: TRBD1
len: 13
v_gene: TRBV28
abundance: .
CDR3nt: TGTGCCAGCAGTCAGGACAGGCGTTCACCCCTCCACTTT
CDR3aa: CASSQDRRSPLHF

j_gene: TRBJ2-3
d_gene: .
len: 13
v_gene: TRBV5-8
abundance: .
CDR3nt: TGTGCCAGCAGCCGGCGGCTAGGATATACGCAGTATTTT
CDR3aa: CASSRRLGYTQYF

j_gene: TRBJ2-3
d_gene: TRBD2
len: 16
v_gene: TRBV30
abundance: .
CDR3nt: TGTGCCTGGAACCCACGACTAGCGGGAGGATTAGATACGCAGTATTTT
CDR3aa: CAWNPRLAGGLDTQYF

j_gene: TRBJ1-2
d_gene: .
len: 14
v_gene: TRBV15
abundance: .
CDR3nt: TGTGCCACCAGCAAAGACAGAACTAACTATGGCTACACCTTC
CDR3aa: CATSKDRTNYGYTF

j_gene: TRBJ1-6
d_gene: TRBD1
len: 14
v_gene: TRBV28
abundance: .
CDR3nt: TGTGCCAGCATCAGGGACAGAAACCATTCACCCCTCCACTTT
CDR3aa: CASIRDRNHSPLHF

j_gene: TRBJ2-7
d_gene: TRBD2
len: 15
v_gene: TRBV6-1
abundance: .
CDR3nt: TGTGCCAGCAGTGAAACTAGCGAAACTATCTACGAGCAGTACTTC
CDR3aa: CASSETSETIYEQYF

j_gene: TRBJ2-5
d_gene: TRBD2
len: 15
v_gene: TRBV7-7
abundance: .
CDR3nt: TGTGCCAGCAGCCTATCCGGGACTAGCTGGGCGACCCAGTACTTC
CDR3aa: CASSLSGTSWATQYF

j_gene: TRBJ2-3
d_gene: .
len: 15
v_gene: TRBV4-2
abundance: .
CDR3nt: TGTGCCAGCAGCCAAGTCCGGGATCGCACAGATACGCAGTATTTT
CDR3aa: CASSQVRDRTDTQYF

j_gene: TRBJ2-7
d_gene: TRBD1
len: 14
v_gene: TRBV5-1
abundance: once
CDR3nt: TGCGCCAGCAGCCTATGGACAGGAACCTACGAGCAGTACTTC
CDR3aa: CASSLWTGTYEQYF

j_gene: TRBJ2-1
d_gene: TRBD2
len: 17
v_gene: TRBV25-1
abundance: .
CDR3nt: TGTGCCAGCAGTGAATCCACTCTAGCGGGAGTGGGGAATGAGCAGTTCTTC
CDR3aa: CASSESTLAGVGNEQFF

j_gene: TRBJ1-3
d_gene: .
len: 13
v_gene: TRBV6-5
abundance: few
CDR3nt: TGTGCCAGCAGGGTCGGAGGCGGAAACACCATATATTTT
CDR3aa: CASRVGGGNTIYF

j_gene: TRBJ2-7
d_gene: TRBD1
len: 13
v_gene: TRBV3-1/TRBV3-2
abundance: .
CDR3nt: TGTGCCAGCAGCCAAGCGAAACAGGGGAAGCAGTACTTC
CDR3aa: CASSQAKQGKQYF

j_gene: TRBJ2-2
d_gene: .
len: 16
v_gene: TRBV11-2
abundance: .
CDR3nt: TGTGCCAGCAGCTTAGATCGGGTCGGGGGAACCGGGGAGCTGTTTTTT
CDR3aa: CASSLDRVGGTGELFF

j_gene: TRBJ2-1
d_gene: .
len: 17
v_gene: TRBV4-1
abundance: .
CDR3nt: TGCGCCAGCAGCCGCCAATCGGTCGGGGGCTCCTACAATGAGCAGTTCTTC
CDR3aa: CASSRQSVGGSYNEQFF

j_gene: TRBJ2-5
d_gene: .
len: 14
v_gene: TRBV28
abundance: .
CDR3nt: TGTGCCAGCAGTTTAACGGGAGTAAGAGAGACCCAGTACTTC
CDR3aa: CASSLTGVRETQYF

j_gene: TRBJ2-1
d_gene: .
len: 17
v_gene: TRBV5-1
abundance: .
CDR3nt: TGCGCCAGCAGCCTGGGGGCCATAGCGAGCTCCTACAATGAGCAGTTCTTC
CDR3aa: CASSLGAIASSYNEQFF

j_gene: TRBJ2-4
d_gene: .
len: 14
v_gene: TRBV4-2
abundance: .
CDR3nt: TGTGCCAGCAGCCAAGTACTCCAGGGGAACATTCAGTACTTC
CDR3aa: CASSQVLQGNIQYF

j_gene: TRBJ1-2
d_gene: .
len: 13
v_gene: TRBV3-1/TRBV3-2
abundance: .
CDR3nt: TGTGCCAGCAGGGGACTGAGGGACTATGGCTACACCTTC
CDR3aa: CASRGLRDYGYTF

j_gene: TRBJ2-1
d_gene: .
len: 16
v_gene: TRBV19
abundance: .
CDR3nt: TGTGCCAGTAGTATAGCCCTGACTAGCTCCTACAATGAGCAGTTCTTC
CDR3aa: CASSIALTSSYNEQFF

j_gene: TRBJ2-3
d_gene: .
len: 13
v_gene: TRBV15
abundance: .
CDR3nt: TGTGCCACCAGTCCGTCTAGCACAGATACGCAGTATTTT
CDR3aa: CATSPSSTDTQYF

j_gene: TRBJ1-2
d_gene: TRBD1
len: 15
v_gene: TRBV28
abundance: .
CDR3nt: TGTGCCAGCAGACCCTCAAGGACAGGGGCACTTGGCTACACCTTC
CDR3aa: CASRPSRTGALGYTF

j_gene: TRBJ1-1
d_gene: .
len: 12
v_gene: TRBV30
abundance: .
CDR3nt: TGTGCCTGGAGTATTAGGACAGTGGAAGCTTTCTTT
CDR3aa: CAWSIRTVEAFF

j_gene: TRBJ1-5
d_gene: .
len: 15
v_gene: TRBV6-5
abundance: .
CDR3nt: TGTGCCAGCAGTTTATCAGTGAGGGGCAATCAGCCCCAGCATTTT
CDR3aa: CASSLSVRGNQPQHF

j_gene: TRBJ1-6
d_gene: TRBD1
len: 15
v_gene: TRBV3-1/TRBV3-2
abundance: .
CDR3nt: TGTGCCAGCAGCCCTCGGGACAGGGGAAATTCACCCCTCCACTTT
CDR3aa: CASSPRDRGNSPLHF

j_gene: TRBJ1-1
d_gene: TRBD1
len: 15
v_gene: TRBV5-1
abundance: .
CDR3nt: TGCGCCAGCAGCTTGGGGGGACAGGGCAACACTGAAGCTTTCTTT
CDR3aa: CASSLGGQGNTEAFF